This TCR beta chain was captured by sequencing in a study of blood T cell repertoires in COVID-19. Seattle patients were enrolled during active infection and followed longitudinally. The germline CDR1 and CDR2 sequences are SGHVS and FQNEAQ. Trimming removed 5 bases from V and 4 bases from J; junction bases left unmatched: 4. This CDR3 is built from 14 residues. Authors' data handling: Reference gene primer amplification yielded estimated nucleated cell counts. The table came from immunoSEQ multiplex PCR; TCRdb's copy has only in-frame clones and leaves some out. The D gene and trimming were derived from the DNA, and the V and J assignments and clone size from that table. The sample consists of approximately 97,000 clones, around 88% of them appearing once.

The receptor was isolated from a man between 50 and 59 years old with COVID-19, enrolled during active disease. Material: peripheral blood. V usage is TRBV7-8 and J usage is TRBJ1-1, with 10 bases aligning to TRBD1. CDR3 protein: CASSTGQGGTEAFF. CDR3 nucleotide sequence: TGTGCCAGCAGCACAGGACAGGGGGGCACTGAAGCTTTCTTT. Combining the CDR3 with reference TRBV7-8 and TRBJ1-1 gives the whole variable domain GAGVSQSPRYKVAKRGQDVALRCDPISGHVSLFWYQQALGQGPEFLTYFQNEAQLDKSGLPSDRFFAERPEGSVSTLKIQRTQQEDSAVYLCASSTGQGGTEAFFGQGTRLTVV.